This T cell receptor (beta chain) appears in the sequencing data of a study of beta chain features in type 1 diabetes. In the study overall: Examined across all samples were 90 million to 130 million sorted cells. Points from the study as a whole: Shorter TCRB CDR3s, moderately but significantly so, marked every one of the four CD4+ subsets in Type 1 diabetes patients. The study left unresolved whether HLA type influences TCRB rearrangement.

Every isolated RNA sample was fully reverse transcribed, so sequencing captured expressed TCRB transcripts. Here immunoSEQ multiplex PCR was the method, and the copy in TCRdb shows in-frame clones only, minus some. Of about 270,000 clones listed, roughly an eighth are singletons. This CDR3 spans 16 amino acids. Germline loops: CDR1 SGHTS, CDR2 YDEGEE. Germline trimming cut 4 bases from V and 0 bases from J; bases unmatched to any gene: 7. This clone turned up a few times. The antigen remains unidentified. CD4+ naive, central memory, regulatory and stem cell-like memory cells were sorted via CD45RO/CCR7/CD25/CD127/CD95/CD27.

The chain links TRBV5-8 to TRBJ1-1, with 9 bases aligning to TRBD1. This TCR was sampled from a woman between 35 and 50 years old in good health. Material for sequencing was naive CD4+ T cells from blood. CDR3 in DNA: TGTGCCAGCAGCAAGACCGGGACAGGGATGAACACTGAAGCTTTCTTT. Translating gives CASSKTGTGMNTEAFF.